This T cell receptor beta chain appears in the sequencing data of a study of T cell changes during pregnancy in multiple sclerosis. The repertoire was sequenced with immunoSEQ multiplex PCR; TCRdb's copy has only in-frame clones and lacks some. The profile shows fewer than 110,000 clones, 92% of them singletons. This specimen consisted of peripheral blood, obtained in the third trimester of pregnancy. The clonotype was recovered from a female donor in good health, enrolled as a control in a pregnancy study.

The CDR3 loop is CASSRGGSYNEQFF. CDR3 bases: TGCGCCAGCAGTCGGGGAGGCTCCTACAATGAGCAGTTCTTC. The V and J genes are TRBV5-1 and TRBJ2-1; a weak D match, TRBD2 (6 bases). The V gene's germline CDR1 is SGHRS and CDR2 YFSETQ. The length of the CDR3 is 14 residues. V dropped 5 bases and J dropped 0 bases, with 9 bases sitting between them.